The rows below give T cell receptor beta chains drawn from one sample of a study of human T cells and chemical hapten exposure. Via MiXCR, TCRdb re-called the RACE reads, giving one row per CDR3 protein. This table holds some 400,000 distinct CDR3 sequences, around 4.8% found once. This material consisted of whole blood, taken in connection with sensitization to the hapten diphenylcyclopropenone (DPC). The receptors were gathered from a woman between 45 and 65 years old with alopecia areata. Some clones in this sample may be carry-over from other donors' samples. Both conserved end residues are part of each CDR3. A D gene is named only where the DNA matches it firmly. Clone size is stated in some rows and not others, as once, few, many or a class when expanded.

few	TRBJ2-5	TRBV14	NA	TGTGCCAGCAGCCCTTATCAAAGACCTCAAGAGACCCAGTACTTC	CASSPYQRPQETQYF
few	TRBJ1-6	TRBV21-1	NA	TGTGCCAGCAGCAAAGCGCCGCTGAGCCATTCACCCCTCCACTTT	CASSKAPLSHSPLHF
many	TRBJ2-7	TRBV5-1	NA	TGCGCCAGCAGCTCGGAGGGGGTGGAGCAGTACTTC	CASSSEGVEQYF
NA	TRBJ1-2	TRBV18	TRBD1	TGTGCCAGCTCACCCCTTCGGGACAGACTAACTAATGGCTACACCTTC	CASSPLRDRLTNGYTF
NA	TRBJ2-7	TRBV27	NA	TGTGCCAGCAGTTCTACACACGAGCAGTACTTC	CASSSTHEQYF
many	TRBJ1-4	TRBV7-8	NA	TGTGCCAGCAGCTTATCGGCAGGCCCTTATGAAAAACTGTTTTTT	CASSLSAGPYEKLFF
many	TRBJ1-5	TRBV27	NA	TGTGCCAGCAGTTTATCTATCCGGGACAATCAGCCCCAGCATTTT	CASSLSIRDNQPQHF
many	TRBJ2-7	TRBV20-1	NA	TGCAGTGCGGTTGCTCAGACGGGATACGAGCAGTACTTC	CSAVAQTGYEQYF
few	TRBJ1-2	TRBV9	TRBD1	TGTGCCAGCAGCGAGGCCCGTGACAGGGGGTATAACTATGGCTACACCTTC	CASSEARDRGYNYGYTF
many	TRBJ2-7	TRBV7-6	NA	TGTGCCAGCAGCTCCAACACGCCCGAGCAGTACTTC	CASSSNTPEQYF
many	TRBJ2-1	TRBV7-2	NA	TGTGCCAGCAGCTCCGGACTGATCTACAATGAGCAGTTCTTC	CASSSGLIYNEQFF
few	TRBJ2-7	TRBV7-8	NA	TGTGCCTCCGGCGGGGAAACCTACGAGCAGTACTTC	CASGGETYEQYF
NA	TRBJ1-1	TRBV3-1	TRBD1	TGTGCCAGCAGCCAAGAAGGGGCAGGGGGCCTGCTTGCAGCTTTCTTT	CASSQEGAGGLLAAFF
few	TRBJ2-2	TRBV5-6	NA	TGTGCCAGCAGCAAAAGTCCCACCGGGGAGCTGTTTTTT	CASSKSPTGELFF
NA	TRBJ1-1	TRBV5-1	NA	TGCGCCAGCAGCGCCCTAGCCACTGAAGCTTTCTTT	CASSALATEAFF
many	TRBJ2-5	TRBV29-1	NA	TGCAGCGCCCGCCCCGGGGCTAAGGAGACCCAGTACTTC	CSARPGAKETQYF
few	TRBJ1-3	TRBV18	NA	TGTGCCAGCTCACCAAACGACATTTCTGGAAACACCATATATTTT	CASSPNDISGNTIYF
many	TRBJ1-3	TRBV9	NA	TGTGCCAGCAGCGTAGCGTCATGGAGCTCTGGAAACACCATATATTTT	CASSVASWSSGNTIYF
many	TRBJ2-7	TRBV20-1	NA	TGCAGTGCTAGTTGGCAGGGGAGCTACGAGCAGTACTTC	CSASWQGSYEQYF
NA	TRBJ2-3	TRBV3-1	NA	TGTGCCAGCAGCCAAAGAGAGGGGATCCCCTCGCCCCATACGCAGTATTTT	CASSQREGIPSPHTQYF
many	TRBJ1-4	TRBV28	NA	TGTGCCAGCAGTCTCTACCGGACCTCTAATGAAAAACTGTTTTTT	CASSLYRTSNEKLFF
NA	TRBJ1-1	TRBV4-1	NA	TGCGCCAGCAGCCTTAATACCGCCCCAACTGAAGCTTTCTTT	CASSLNTAPTEAFF
many	TRBJ1-1	TRBV28	TRBD1	TGTGCCAGCAAACCGGGACAGACTTACACTGAAGCTTTCTTT	CASKPGQTYTEAFF
many	TRBJ2-5	TRBV7-8	TRBD2	TGTGCCAGCAGCCCTGGACGTACTAGCGGGCTCCTTAGGACCCAGTACTTC	CASSPGRTSGLLRTQYF
many	TRBJ2-2	TRBV24-1	NA	TGTGCCACCAGTGATTCGGTATTAGCTGGGGTTACCGGGGAGCTGTTTTTT	CATSDSVLAGVTGELFF
many	TRBJ1-5	TRBV10-3	NA	TGTGCCATCAGTGTCGATAGCAATCAGCCCCAGCATTTT	CAISVDSNQPQHF
few	TRBJ1-2	TRBV20-1	NA	TGCAGTGGAGGGGGGGCCAACTATGGCTACACCTTC	CSGGGANYGYTF
many	TRBJ2-7	TRBV7-6	TRBD1	TGTGCCAGCAGCGTAAGCCGGGACAGCTCCTACGAGCAGTACTTC	CASSVSRDSSYEQYF
few	TRBJ2-3	TRBV6-6	NA	TGTGCCAGCAGCCCTTTAGTTGGTGGCACAGATACGCAGTATTTT	CASSPLVGGTDTQYF
many	TRBJ1-1	TRBV29-1	NA	TGCAGCGTTGAGGCGGGGAGCACTGAAGCTTTCTTT	CSVEAGSTEAFF
many	TRBJ2-7	TRBV28	NA	TGTGCCAGCAGCCGGAGGGGTAGGAGAACCTACGAGCAGTACTTC	CASSRRGRRTYEQYF
few	TRBJ1-1	TRBV10-3	TRBD1	TGTGCCATCAGTGGTGAGAGACAGGGGGTCAGTCCTGAAGCTTTCTTT	CAISGERQGVSPEAFF
many	TRBJ1-5	TRBV20-1	NA	TGCAGTGCAACATCCGGGACCCCAGGCAGCAATCAGCCCCAGCATTTT	CSATSGTPGSNQPQHF
few	TRBJ2-7	TRBV28	TRBD1	TGTGCCAGCAGTTTAGGGACAGTTGGAAAAGACGAGCAGTACTTC	CASSLGTVGKDEQYF
few	TRBJ1-2	TRBV2	NA	TGTGCCAGCAACTCAAAGCGGGTCCTGAACTATGGCTACACCTTC	CASNSKRVLNYGYTF
many	TRBJ1-2	TRBV7-9	NA	TGTGCCAGCAGCCCCCAGGGGTGGCACTATGGCTACACCTTC	CASSPQGWHYGYTF
NA	TRBJ1-2	TRBV14	TRBD1	TGTGCCAGCAGCCCTAGACAGGGTCATGGCTACACCTTC	CASSPRQGHGYTF
many	TRBJ2-3	TRBV28	NA	TGTGCCAGCAGTTTACTCCTAGATGGGGGCACAGATACGCAGTATTTT	CASSLLLDGGTDTQYF
many	TRBJ1-3	TRBV11-2	NA	TGTGCCAGCAGCTTGCGGGGGGTGGCTGGAAACACCATATATTTT	CASSLRGVAGNTIYF
NA	TRBJ2-1	TRBV15	NA	TGTGCCACCAGCCGCGGCCTTGACTACAATGAGCAGTTCTTC	CATSRGLDYNEQFF
few	TRBJ1-2	TRBV29-1	NA	TGCAGCGTTGAAGATCCCGGGACACGCTATGGCTACACCTTC	CSVEDPGTRYGYTF
many	TRBJ2-3	TRBV28	NA	TGTGCCAGTTCCCTGGGGGTTCGCACAGATACGCAGTATTTT	CASSLGVRTDTQYF
many	TRBJ2-3	TRBV7-2	TRBD2	TGTGCCAGCAGAGGACTAGCGGGAGGGCCAGATACGCAGTATTTT	CASRGLAGGPDTQYF
NA	TRBJ2-7	TRBV15	TRBD2	TGTGCCACCAGCAGAGATGGGCTCCAGGCGGGGGTTCACGAGCAGTACTTC	CATSRDGLQAGVHEQYF
many	TRBJ1-1	TRBV3-1	NA	TGTGCCAGCAGCCAATGGGACTTTCGCACTGAAGCTTTCTTT	CASSQWDFRTEAFF
NA	TRBJ2-5	TRBV20-1	NA	TGCAGTGCTAGAGGGGAATGGACCCAGTACTTC	CSARGEWTQYF
NA	TRBJ1-5	TRBV6-1	TRBD1	TGTGCCAGCAGAAAGGACCGACAGGGGGTGGGAGACAATCAGCCCCAGCATTTT	CASRKDRQGVGDNQPQHF
NA	TRBJ2-1	TRBV12-3/TRBV12-4	NA	TGTGCCAGCAACGAGGGGTCCTACAATGAGCAGTTCTTC	CASNEGSYNEQFF
few	TRBJ1-5	TRBV18	NA	TGTGCCAGCTCACCACGAGGGAGCCCTACGGCCCAGCATTTT	CASSPRGSPTAQHF
many	TRBJ1-1	TRBV6-6	NA	TGTGCCAGCAGTGATTCCCTAGGAACCACTGAAGCTTTCTTT	CASSDSLGTTEAFF